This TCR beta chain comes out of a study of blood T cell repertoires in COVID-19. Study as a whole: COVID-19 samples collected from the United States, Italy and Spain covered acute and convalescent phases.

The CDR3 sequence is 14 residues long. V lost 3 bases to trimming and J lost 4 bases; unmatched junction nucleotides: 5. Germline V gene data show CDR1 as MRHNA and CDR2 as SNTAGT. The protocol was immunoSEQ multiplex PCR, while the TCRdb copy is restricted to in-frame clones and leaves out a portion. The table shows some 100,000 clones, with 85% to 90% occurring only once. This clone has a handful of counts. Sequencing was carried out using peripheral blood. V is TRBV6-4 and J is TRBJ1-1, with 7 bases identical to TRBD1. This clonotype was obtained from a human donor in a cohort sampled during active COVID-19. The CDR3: CASSEQGGITEAFF. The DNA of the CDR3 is TGTGCCAGCAGTGAGCAGGGGGGTATCACTGAAGCTTTCTTT.